Listed below are T cell receptor beta chains from one sample, sequenced in a study of blood T cell repertoires in COVID-19. Clones were read by immunoSEQ multiplex PCR, and TCRdb kept only the in-frame ones, dropping some. The sample gives about 410,000 clones, about nine tenths of which show up once; approximately 1.5% is in the top ten. The sample was peripheral blood. The receptors were sampled from a woman aged 25-40 years with active or convalescent COVID-19. The CDR3 runs from the conserved cysteine through the conserved F or W. The D gene is left open where the match is weak. The listing skips clone size in some rows; elsewhere it reads once, few, many or a size class.

size,V,J,D,DNA,CDR3
NA,TRBV18,TRBJ2-3,NA,TGTGCCAGCTCCTCCCCGGGTAGCACAGATACGCAGTATTTT,CASSSPGSTDTQYF
NA,TRBV6-5,TRBJ2-7,NA,TGTGCCAGCACTAACCCCTTGCAAGAGCAGTACTTC,CASTNPLQEQYF
NA,TRBV19,TRBJ2-1,NA,TGTGCCAGCCAAGACCCAGGGGCATCTTACAATGAGCAGTTCTTC,CASQDPGASYNEQFF
NA,TRBV5-8,TRBJ2-7,TRBD1,TGTGCCAGCAGCTTGAATAGGGGGCGGCTGAGCTCCTACGAGCAGTACTTC,CASSLNRGRLSSYEQYF
once,TRBV25-1,TRBJ1-1,NA,TGTGCCAGCAGTGAGCCCGGCCGAGGAGGCACTGAAGCTTTCTTT,CASSEPGRGGTEAFF
NA,TRBV29-1,TRBJ1-2,TRBD1,TGCAGCGTTGGAGGACAGGGCTATGGCTACACCTTC,CSVGGQGYGYTF
NA,TRBV6-1,TRBJ2-7,TRBD1,TGTGCCAGCAGTGGGGGGACAGGGTCGAGCTCCTACGAGCAGTACTTC,CASSGGTGSSSYEQYF
NA,TRBV19,TRBJ1-1,NA,TGTGCCAGTAGTATACCCCTAGTTAATCCAGGGGTCCACACTGAAGCTTTCTTT,CASSIPLVNPGVHTEAFF
NA,TRBV19,TRBJ1-2,TRBD1,TGTGCCACCGCTAGGAGAGGGGGCGCGGACTATGGCTACACCTTC,CATARRGGADYGYTF
NA,TRBV6-5,TRBJ2-3,TRBD2,TGTGCCAGCAGTTACAGCGGAATAGCGGGAGATACGCAGTATTTT,CASSYSGIAGDTQYF
once,TRBV7-4,TRBJ1-5,NA,TGTGCCAGCAGCATCTCCGAACAGGGATCCAATCAGCCCCAGCATTTT,CASSISEQGSNQPQHF
NA,TRBV30,TRBJ2-1,NA,TGTGCCTGGAGTCCGGGACTCGTCAGCTCCTACAATGAGCAGTTCTTC,CAWSPGLVSSYNEQFF
NA,TRBV6-5,TRBJ1-2,NA,TGTGCCAGCAGTTACTCAGGAGGGGTAGACTATGGCTACACCTTC,CASSYSGGVDYGYTF
NA,TRBV10-1,TRBJ2-1,NA,TGCGCCAGCGCGAGGGACCAGGGGGAGGATGAGCAGTTCTTC,CASARDQGEDEQFF
NA,TRBV3-1/TRBV3-2,TRBJ2-1,TRBD2,TGTGCCAGCAGCCAGACTAGCGGGGGCAATAATGAGCAGTTCTTC,CASSQTSGGNNEQFF
NA,TRBV7-8,TRBJ1-1,NA,TGTGCCAGCAGAGCAGAGATTGGAGGGTCCACTGAAGCTTTCTTT,CASRAEIGGSTEAFF
NA,TRBV6-1,TRBJ1-2,NA,TGTGCCAGCAGTGAACACGCAGGGGCCCTTCGGGGCTACACCTTC,CASSEHAGALRGYTF
NA,TRBV3-1/TRBV3-2,TRBJ2-7,TRBD1,TGTGCCAGCAGCCAACGCGACAGGGGGTCGGGCGAGCAGTACTTC,CASSQRDRGSGEQYF
NA,TRBV6-5,TRBJ2-3,TRBD1,TGTGCCAGCAGTTACTGGGGACAGGGAAGCACAGATACGCAGTATTTT,CASSYWGQGSTDTQYF
NA,TRBV27,TRBJ1-2,NA,TGTGCCAGCAGCCTGGGGGGTGACTATGGCTACACCTTC,CASSLGGDYGYTF
once,TRBV30,TRBJ1-3,NA,TGTGCCTGGAGTGGAACGGGATTCGTTCCTGGAAACACCATATATTTT,CAWSGTGFVPGNTIYF
NA,TRBV2,TRBJ2-3,TRBD2,TGTGCCAGCAGTGGGACTAGCGGGAGAGGTGGAGATACGCAGTATTTT,CASSGTSGRGGDTQYF
NA,TRBV30,TRBJ2-7,TRBD1,TGTGCCTGGAGGACCATGACAGGGTGGTCCTACGAGCAGTACTTC,CAWRTMTGWSYEQYF
NA,TRBV10-1,TRBJ2-7,NA,TGCGCCAGCAATCCAGGCTACGAGCAGTACTTC,CASNPGYEQYF
once,TRBV2,TRBJ1-2,NA,TGTGCCAGCAGATCCGAGGCGGCGGTCGTTGGCTACACCTTC,CASRSEAAVVGYTF
once,TRBV5-4,TRBJ2-1,NA,TGTGCCAGCAGCTTATCGGGAGACAATGAGCAGTTCTTC,CASSLSGDNEQFF
NA,TRBV19,TRBJ2-6,NA,TGTGCCAGTAGTATAGGGGCAGGGGTTGGGGCCAACGTCCTGACTTTC,CASSIGAGVGANVLTF
NA,TRBV29-1,TRBJ2-3,TRBD2,TGCAGCGTCTTCACGACTAGCGGGAGAACCGGTACGCAGTATTTT,CSVFTTSGRTGTQYF
NA,TRBV25-1,TRBJ2-2,TRBD2,TGTGCCAGCAGGCCAGCGGGAGTTCCCGGGGAGCTGTTTTTT,CASRPAGVPGELFF
NA,TRBV2,TRBJ2-3,NA,TGTGCCAGCAGTGATGATGTGGGCTCTAGCACAGATACGCAGTATTTT,CASSDDVGSSTDTQYF
NA,TRBV19,TRBJ2-2,NA,TGTGCCAGTAGTATCTTCGCGAACACCGGGGAGCTGTTTTTT,CASSIFANTGELFF
NA,TRBV9,TRBJ1-2,NA,TGTGCCAGCAGCGCGGGTCCTAACTATGGCTACACCTTC,CASSAGPNYGYTF
NA,TRBV7-9,TRBJ2-6,NA,TGTGCCAGCAGCTTAGCGGGAGCGGAAAACGTCCTGACTTTC,CASSLAGAENVLTF
NA,TRBV5-5,TRBJ1-1,NA,TGTGCCAGCAGCCTATCGGGGACTGTTAACACTGAAGCTTTCTTT,CASSLSGTVNTEAFF
NA,TRBV19,TRBJ2-2,TRBD2,TGTGCCAGTAGTACGTCCTACTCACTAGCGGCGAACACCGGGGAGCTGTTTTTT,CASSTSYSLAANTGELFF
NA,TRBV5-1,TRBJ1-1,TRBD1,TGCGCCAGCAGCCAGGGACAGGGTTTTCGGAACACTGAAGCTTTCTTT,CASSQGQGFRNTEAFF
few,TRBV4-1,TRBJ1-6,NA,TGCGCCAGCAGCCAAGAAAGTAGCTATAATTCACCCCTCCACTTT,CASSQESSYNSPLHF
NA,TRBV10-1,TRBJ2-7,TRBD2,TGCGCCAGCAGTGCAGAAGCTAGCGGCCTCTACGAGCAGTACTTC,CASSAEASGLYEQYF
NA,TRBV19,TRBJ1-5,NA,TGTGCCAGTAGTATAGAAGGCGGGGCGTTGGGAAATCAGCCCCAGCATTTT,CASSIEGGALGNQPQHF
NA,TRBV13,TRBJ2-7,TRBD2,TGTGCCAGCAGCACGACGGGGGGTCCCCGTGCCTACGAGCAGTACTTC,CASSTTGGPRAYEQYF
NA,TRBV6-1,TRBJ2-7,NA,TGTGCCAGCAGTGGTGGGTGGGACACCGACTCCTACGAGCAGTACTTC,CASSGGWDTDSYEQYF
NA,TRBV24-1,TRBJ2-2,TRBD1,TGTGCCACCGGGCCGGGACAGGGGCACACCGGGGAGCTGTTTTTT,CATGPGQGHTGELFF
NA,TRBV25-1,TRBJ2-7,TRBD1,TGTGCCAGCAGTGAGGACAGGCGCTCTGGGGAGCAGTACTTC,CASSEDRRSGEQYF
NA,TRBV7-9,TRBJ1-1,NA,TGTGCCAGCAGCTCAGCGAGCATGAACACTGAAGCTTTCTTT,CASSSASMNTEAFF
NA,TRBV7-9,TRBJ1-1,NA,TGTGCCAGCAGCTTAGGTGGAAGCGGAGAAGCTTTCTTT,CASSLGGSGEAFF
NA,TRBV3-1/TRBV3-2,TRBJ2-5,TRBD2,TGTGCCAGCAGCCCCCCCCATCGCGGGGGGTACCAAGAGACCCAGTACTTC,CASSPPHRGGYQETQYF
NA,TRBV6-5,TRBJ1-3,NA,TGTGCCAGCAGCGCTGACACAGGGAACACCATATATTTT,CASSADTGNTIYF
NA,TRBV27,TRBJ1-4,TRBD1,TGTGCCAGCAGACAGGGGCAGGGATCTAATGAAAAACTGTTTTTT,CASRQGQGSNEKLFF
NA,TRBV5-1,TRBJ2-2,NA,TGCGCCAGCAGCCCCGCCCAGGGGGTAGCGGGGTTCACCGGGGAGCTGTTTTTT,CASSPAQGVAGFTGELFF
NA,TRBV5-4,TRBJ1-1,NA,TGTGCCAGCAGTGTCGAGTTGAACACTGAAGCTTTCTTT,CASSVELNTEAFF
NA,TRBV4-1,TRBJ1-6,TRBD1,TGCGCCAGCAGCCAAGAGGTGACAGGGACCAATTCACCCCTCCACTTT,CASSQEVTGTNSPLHF
once,TRBV19,TRBJ2-7,NA,TGTGCCAGTAGTGGGCAGGGAGGCTACGAGCAGTACTTC,CASSGQGGYEQYF
NA,TRBV7-9,TRBJ1-4,TRBD1,TGTGCCAGCAGCTTGGGTGTTGGGGGACAGATTAATGAAAAACTGTTTTTT,CASSLGVGGQINEKLFF
NA,TRBV27,TRBJ1-4,TRBD1,TGTGCCAGCAGACCTGGGACAGCTAATGAAAAACTGTTTTTT,CASRPGTANEKLFF